Shown below are 25 T cell receptor beta chains from a single sample sequenced in a study of T cells in Graves' hyperthyroidism and ophthalmopathy. RNA transcripts served as the template for amplifying TCR beta CDR3 regions. First-round RT-PCR of the TCR CDR3 relied on the HTBI primer set. TCRdb reanalysed the multiplex PCR reads using MiXCR and keeps one entry per CDR3 protein. The repertoire includes a few hundred thousand distinct CDR3 sequences, approximately 19% of them detected once, and 3.7% sits in the top ten. The sample consisted of blood. The receptor source for this set is a woman aged 18-29 years with Graves' hyperthyroidism.

This sequence joins TRBV11-2 and TRBJ2-7, with D possibly being TRBD1 or TRBD2 (6 bases each). Germline V gives CDR1 SGHAT, CDR2 FQNNGV. The CDR3 length is 12 residues. V was pared by 7 bases and J by 2 bases, with 9 bases between. In DNA, the CDR3 is TGTGCCAGCATGGGGGGCGCCTACGAGCAGTACTTC. The encoded protein is CASMGGAYEQYF.

This clonotype was seen many times. The rearrangement joins TRBV4-2 to TRBJ2-7; D might be TRBD1 or TRBD2, each matching 5 bases. The CDR3 sequence is 16 residues long. V lost 4 bases, J lost 3 bases, and 19 bases lay in between. Per the germline V gene, CDR1 is LGHNA and CDR2 is YNFKEQ. This chain's CDR3 is CASSLTEGQGGYEQYF. CDR3 DNA: TGTGCCAGCAGCCTCACTGAGGGGCAGGGTGGCTACGAGCAGTACTTC.

This clonotype was seen more than once but under ten times. As DNA, the CDR3 is TGTGCCAGCAGCCGACTGCAGGAGTATAGCGGCAATCAGCCCCAGCATTTT. Protein sequence: CASSRLQEYSGNQPQHF. This chain joins TRBV28 and TRBJ1-5; D unresolved. Germline V lookup: CDR1 MDHEN, CDR2 SYDVKM. Trimming removed 6 bases from V and 2 bases from J, with 20 bases in between. The CDR3 consists of 17 residues.

Many counts were recorded for this clonotype. The V gene is TRBV19, the J gene TRBJ2-7, with TRBD2 matching 8 bases. CDR1 and CDR2 from the germline V gene are LNHDA and SQIVND (reference sequence). This CDR3 comprises 12 residues. The V gene end was trimmed by 8 bases and the J gene end by 6 bases; junction bases not matched to a gene: 6. The CDR3 nucleotides are TGTGCCAGTTGGGGACTAGTCCTCGAGCAGTACTTC. Encoded protein: CASWGLVLEQYF.

The chain is built from TRBV6-5 and TRBJ2-5; D is uncertain. Germline V CDR1 and CDR2: MNHEY, SVGAGI. The V end lost 8 bases, the J end lost 1 base, and 11 bases lay between the germline ends. The CDR3 length is 13 residues. The CDR3 here is CASGYPLQETQYF. CDR3 nucleotides: TGTGCCAGCGGATACCCACTCCAAGAGACCCAGTACTTC.

This clonotype was observed at least ten times. The CDR3 DNA sequence: TGTGCCAGCAGTTACTGGGGAGGAGGGGGCAATCAGCCCCAGCATTTT. This gives the protein CASSYWGGGGNQPQHF. V gene TRBV6-5 combines with J gene TRBJ1-5; TRBD1 might be the D (5 bases). The CDR3 runs 16 residues. The V gene lost 1 base and the J gene lost 2 bases, with 12 bases spanning the gap. Germline V gene data show CDR1 as MNHEY and CDR2 as SVGAGI.

The genes are TRBV11-2 and TRBJ2-5; 8 bases line up with TRBD2. Unmatched junction bases numbered 9, after V lost 4 bases and J lost 5 bases. The CDR3 is 15 residues long. Germline CDR1 and CDR2: SGHAT and FQNNGV. The CDR3 is CASSSLKRGSETQYF. The CDR3 DNA follows: TGTGCCAGCAGCTCTCTCAAGCGGGGGTCTGAGACCCAGTACTTC.

This clonotype came up many times. J is TRBJ1-2 and V is TRBV12-3 or TRBV12-4, with no clear D. There are 14 residues in the CDR3. V was clipped by 3 bases and J by 2 bases, with 10 bases between them. This CDR3 is CASSLSELNYGYTF. In nucleotides, the CDR3 is TGTGCCAGCAGTTTGTCTGAACTAAACTATGGCTACACCTTC.

Only a few counts were recorded for this clonotype. CDR3 protein: CASKTIPALRAGELFF. In nucleotides, the CDR3 is TGTGCCAGCAAAACTATTCCCGCCCTCAGGGCCGGGGAGCTGTTTTTT. This rearrangement joins TRBV2 to TRBJ2-2; TRBD1 might be the D (5 bases). CDR1 SNHLY and CDR2 FYNNEI come from the germline V gene. The CDR3 runs 16 residues. Trimming took off 7 bases at V and 6 bases at J, with 21 bases between the two ends.

The chain employs TRBV7-2 and TRBJ1-1; unclear D gene. V lost 5 bases and J lost 6, with 13 bases in between. Germline values: CDR1 SGHTA, CDR2 FQGNSA. The CDR3 consists of 13 residues. CDR3 residues: CASSRLRMAEAFF. CDR3 DNA sequence: TGTGCCAGCAGCCGTCTCCGTATGGCTGAAGCTTTCTTT.

The V call is TRBV28, the J call TRBJ1-1; D is ambiguous. This CDR3 is built from 17 residues. From germline, CDR1 is MDHEN and CDR2 SYDVKM. Trimming shortened V by 3 bases and J by 5 bases, and 22 bases separated the two germline ends. This CDR3 is CASSLYLVRVRKTEAFF. The CDR3 nucleotides read TGTGCCAGCAGTTTGTACCTAGTTCGGGTCAGAAAGACTGAAGCTTTCTTT. Together with reference TRBV28 and TRBJ1-1, the CDR3 gives the full variable domain: DVKVTQSSRYLVKRTGEKVFLECVQDMDHENMFWYRQDPGLGLRLIYFSYDVKMKEKGDIPEGYSVSREKKERFSLILESASTNQTSMYLCASSLYLVRVRKTEAFFGQGTRLTVV.

This clonotype was counted at least ten times. V and J are TRBV6-5 and TRBJ2-5; tentative D call: TRBD1 (5 bases). V dropped 6 bases and J dropped 2 bases, with 10 bases sitting between them. CDR3 size: 13 residues. Germline V CDR1 and CDR2: MNHEY, SVGAGI. The CDR3 loop is CASSRQIQETQYF. CDR3 DNA sequence: TGTGCCAGCAGCCGACAGATACAAGAGACCCAGTACTTC.

This clonotype was picked up many times. The J gene is TRBJ1-5, the V gene TRBV28, with TRBD1 identical over 9 bases. Germline values: CDR1 MDHEN, CDR2 SYDVKM. The CDR3 loop spans 16 amino acids. V dropped 8 bases and J dropped 1; count of bases not matched to a gene: 9. CDR3 in amino acids: CASAGTGPGSNQPQHF. The CDR3 bases are TGTGCCAGCGCCGGGACAGGGCCGGGGAGCAATCAGCCCCAGCATTTT.

Many counts were recorded for this clonotype. The CDR3, as DNA: TGTGCCAGCAGTTACTCGAAGGAAGGTAGCGAGCAGTACTTC. It is translated as CASSYSKEGSEQYF. The chain carries TRBV6-2 or TRBV6-3 and TRBJ2-7; D not certain. The V end was cut by 0 bases, the J end by 6 bases, with 12 bases between. The germline gives CDR1 MNHEY, CDR2 SVGEGT. CDR3 length: 14 amino acids.

This clonotype was recorded at least ten times. The chain links TRBV12-3 or TRBV12-4 to TRBJ2-7, with TRBD1 matching 9 bases. The junction had 5 bases not matched to a gene; V was cut back by 2 bases and J by 6 bases. This CDR3 region has 14 residues. The CDR3 bases are TGTGCCAGCAGTTTATCGGGACAGGGCCGCGAGCAGTACTTC. This translates into CASSLSGQGREQYF.

This clonotype came up many times. The rearrangement uses TRBV6-1 and TRBJ2-7; perhaps TRBD1 as D (6 bases). Germline-derived CDR1 and CDR2 are MNHNS and SASEGT. The V gene lost 2 bases and the J gene lost 3 bases, with 11 bases spanning the gap. The CDR3 contains 14 residues. The CDR3 spells CASSESQGNYEQYF. CDR3 nucleotide sequence: TGTGCCAGCAGTGAATCCCAGGGGAACTACGAGCAGTACTTC.

The sample holds many counts of this clonotype. No conserved phenylalanine or tryptophan is present at the end of the CDR3, so a read error is the likely explanation. The genes are TRBV12-3 or TRBV12-4 and TRBJ1-5, with 9 nucleotides matching TRBD1. The CDR3 is made up of 16 amino acids. The J segment lost 2 bases and the V segment lost 5 bases, leaving 7 bases of the junction unmatched. The CDR3, as DNA: TGTGCCAGCAGTCGACAGGGGGTCGGGCGCAATCAGCCCCAGCATTCT. It is translated as CASSRQGVGRNQPQHS.

As for this clonotype: A much larger clone differs from this one at a single base, so this may be a read error. This chain joins TRBV11-2 and TRBJ1-2; D remains ambiguous. V lost 0 bases and J 5 bases, leaving 16 bases between the germline ends. Germline CDR1 and CDR2: SGHAT and FQNNGV. CDR3 size: 16 residues. The CDR3 nucleotides read TGTGCCAGCAGCTTAGAGGGTACGGTGGTGATTTATGGCTACACCTTC. This codes for CASSLEGTVVIYGYTF.

This clonotype appeared many times. This chain connects TRBV6-5 to TRBJ2-7, with 8 nucleotides matching TRBD1. The V gene end was trimmed by 2 bases and the J gene end by 7 bases; junction bases not matched to a gene: 4. The CDR3 is 13 residues long. Germline assignment: CDR1 MNHEY and CDR2 SVGAGI. The CDR3 loop reads CASSYGTGGEQYF. The CDR3 DNA is TGTGCCAGCAGTTACGGGACAGGAGGGGAGCAGTACTTC.

J is TRBJ1-1 and V is TRBV6-5, with 7 bases aligning to TRBD1. Germline CDR1 is MNHEY and CDR2 is SVGAGI. After removal of 1 base from V and 7 bases from J, the junction contained 6 bases not matched to a gene. The CDR3 has 14 amino acids. CDR3 in DNA: TGTGCCAGCAGTTACTACGGACAGGAGAGTGAAGCTTTCTTT. Translated, it gives CASSYYGQESEAFF.

Points on this clonotype: This may arise from a read error, as a much more abundant clone is one base away. This chain links TRBV24-1 with TRBJ2-5; TRBD2 might be the D (6 bases). The length of the CDR3 is 14 residues. Germline CDR1 KGHDR, CDR2 SFDVKD. The CDR3 DNA reads as TGTGCCACCAGTGATCGGGAGATTCAAGAGACCCAGTGCTTC. This encodes CATSDREIQETQCF.

In regard to this clonotype: A read error may be the cause here, since a much bigger clone is one base away. This chain links TRBV12-3 or TRBV12-4 with TRBJ2-7; D ambiguous. This CDR3 has 11 residues. The CDR3 loop reads CTSSLGPSRYF. CDR3 nucleotide sequence: TGTACCAGCAGTTTGGGCCCTAGTCGGTACTTC.

The genes are TRBV28 and TRBJ2-2; a possible D gene is TRBD2 (6 bases). The V gene lost 1 base and the J gene lost 4 bases, with 7 bases spanning the gap. The CDR3 has 14 residues. Germline CDR1 is MDHEN and CDR2 is SYDVKM. The CDR3 reads CASSLLEGTGELFF. The DNA of the CDR3 is TGTGCCAGCAGTTTATTGGAGGGCACCGGGGAGCTGTTTTTT.

The chain links TRBV12-3 or TRBV12-4 to TRBJ1-5, with 10 positions matching TRBD1. V shed 5 bases, J shed 5 bases, and the junction held 6 bases outside the gene matches. There are 15 residues in the CDR3. The CDR3 sequence: CASSHGTGEDQPQHF. Here the CDR3 DNA reads TGTGCCAGCAGTCACGGGACAGGGGAGGATCAGCCCCAGCATTTT.

The chain employs TRBV18 and TRBJ1-1, with 9 bases that match TRBD1. The CDR3 length is 16 residues. CDR1 KGHSH and CDR2 LQKENI come from the germline V gene. J gave up 3 bases and V 6 bases, and 11 bases lay outside the gene matches. CDR3 sequence: CASSRDRGNWDTEAFF. The CDR3, as DNA: TGTGCCAGCTCTCGCGACAGGGGGAATTGGGACACTGAAGCTTTCTTT.